The clone carrying this T cell receptor (beta chain) was counted a few times. Germline V gene lookup returns CDR1 GTSNPN and CDR2 SVGIG (reference sequence). Trimming pared 2 bases from V and 7 bases from J, leaving 12 bases between. The CDR3 is 12 amino acids. This entry is derived from a study of T cell repertoires in cytomegalovirus infection. As for the study in general: The public TCR beta signatures pointed to both CMV infection and matching HLA type.

TCRdb fed the reads into MiXCR, producing one record per CDR3 protein. Here the sample spans 350,000 to 550,000 distinct CDR3 sequences, roughly 30% being singletons. The sample comprised PBMCs. The chain couples TRBV30 to TRBJ2-7; D call uncertain. The receptor's source is a human donor in good health (CMV status not recorded). Some clones in this sample may be carry-over from other donors' samples. The CDR3 nucleotides are TGTGCCTGGAGTCCAGTGGGTTCAGAGCAGTACTTC. Its protein is CAWSPVGSEQYF.